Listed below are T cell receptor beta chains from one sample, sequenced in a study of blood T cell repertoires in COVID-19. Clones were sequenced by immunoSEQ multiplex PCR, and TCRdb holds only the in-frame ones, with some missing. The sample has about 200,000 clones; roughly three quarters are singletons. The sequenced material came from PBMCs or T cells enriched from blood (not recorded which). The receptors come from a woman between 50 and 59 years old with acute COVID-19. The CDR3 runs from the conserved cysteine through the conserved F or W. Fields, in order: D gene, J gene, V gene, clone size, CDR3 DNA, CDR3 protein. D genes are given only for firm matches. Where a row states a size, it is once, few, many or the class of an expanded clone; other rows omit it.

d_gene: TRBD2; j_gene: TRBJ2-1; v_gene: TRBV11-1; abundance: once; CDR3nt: TGTGCCAGCAGCCTCGCGGGGGGGCGTGGGAATGAGCAGTTCTTC; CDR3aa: CASSLAGGRGNEQFF
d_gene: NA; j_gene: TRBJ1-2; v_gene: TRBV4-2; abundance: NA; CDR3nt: TGTGCCAGCAGCCAGGGGCCGGTACAGGAAAACTATGGCTACACCTTC; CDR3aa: CASSQGPVQENYGYTF
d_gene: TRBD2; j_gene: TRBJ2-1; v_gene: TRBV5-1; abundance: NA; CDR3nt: TGCGCCAGCAGCTTGAGCCTAGCGGGGACGAATGAGCAGTTCTTC; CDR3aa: CASSLSLAGTNEQFF
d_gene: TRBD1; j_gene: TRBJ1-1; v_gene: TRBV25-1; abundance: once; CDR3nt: TGTGCCAGCAGTGACCCCAGGGGGATCGGCACTGAAGCTTTCTTT; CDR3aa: CASSDPRGIGTEAFF
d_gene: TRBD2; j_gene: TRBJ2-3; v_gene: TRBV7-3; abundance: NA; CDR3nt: TGTGCCAGCAGCTTACCGGGACTAGCGGGGGGGCCTCGTGATACGCAGTATTTT; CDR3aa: CASSLPGLAGGPRDTQYF
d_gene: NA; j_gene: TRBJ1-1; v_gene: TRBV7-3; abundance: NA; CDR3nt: TGTGCCAGCAGTCGACAGAGGAACACTGAAGCTTTCTTT; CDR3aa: CASSRQRNTEAFF
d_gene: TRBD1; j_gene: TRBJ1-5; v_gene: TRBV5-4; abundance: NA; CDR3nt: TGTGCCAGCAGCCAACAGGGGGCGGGGGGACAGCCCCAGCATTTT; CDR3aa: CASSQQGAGGQPQHF
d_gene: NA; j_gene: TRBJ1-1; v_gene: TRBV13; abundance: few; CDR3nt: TGTGCCAGCAGTGGTTCAGGGGTCGGTGAAGCTTTCTTT; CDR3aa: CASSGSGVGEAFF
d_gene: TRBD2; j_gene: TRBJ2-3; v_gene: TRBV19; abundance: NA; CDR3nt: TGTGCCAGTAGTAGGACTAGCGCGGCGGTAGATACGCAGTATTTT; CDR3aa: CASSRTSAAVDTQYF
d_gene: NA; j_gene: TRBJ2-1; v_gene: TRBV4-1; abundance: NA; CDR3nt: TGCGCCAGCAGCCAATCCGGGACTGCACGGTTGGGTAATGAGCAGTTCTTC; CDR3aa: CASSQSGTARLGNEQFF
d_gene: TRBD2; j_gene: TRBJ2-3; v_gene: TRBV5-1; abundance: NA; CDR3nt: TGCGCCAGCAGCCAACCAGGGACTAGCGGTGAATTTTCTAGCACAGATACGCAGTATTTT; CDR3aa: CASSQPGTSGEFSSTDTQYF
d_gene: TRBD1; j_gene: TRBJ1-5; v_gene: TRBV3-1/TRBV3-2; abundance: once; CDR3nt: TGTGCCAGCAGCCAAGATCTACAGGGGAATCAGCCCCAGCATTTT; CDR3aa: CASSQDLQGNQPQHF
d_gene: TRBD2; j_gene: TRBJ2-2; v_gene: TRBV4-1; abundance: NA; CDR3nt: TGCGCCAGCAGCCCGGGACTAGTGAGAACCGGGGAGCTGTTTTTT; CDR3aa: CASSPGLVRTGELFF
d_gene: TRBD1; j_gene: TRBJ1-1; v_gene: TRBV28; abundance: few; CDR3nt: TGTGCCAGCACTAGGGACAGCCTTGCGGTAGAGGCTTTCTTT; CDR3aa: CASTRDSLAVEAFF
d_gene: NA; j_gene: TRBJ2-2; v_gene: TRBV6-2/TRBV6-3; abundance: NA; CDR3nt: TGTGCCAGCAGTTCCCTGGGGGGGCCGGGCACCGGGGAGCTGTTTTTT; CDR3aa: CASSSLGGPGTGELFF
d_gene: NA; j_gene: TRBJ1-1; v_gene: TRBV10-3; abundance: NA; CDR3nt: TGTGCCGCCAGCTCGGGGTCTGGTGAAGCTTTCTTT; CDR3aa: CAASSGSGEAFF
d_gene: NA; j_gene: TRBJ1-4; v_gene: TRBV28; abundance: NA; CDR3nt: TGTGCCAGCCAGGGAGAAAAACTGTTTTTT; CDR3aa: CASQGEKLFF
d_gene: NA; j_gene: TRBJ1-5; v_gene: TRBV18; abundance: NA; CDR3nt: TGTGCCAGCTCACCGACATCCCAACAGCCCCAGCATTTT; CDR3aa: CASSPTSQQPQHF
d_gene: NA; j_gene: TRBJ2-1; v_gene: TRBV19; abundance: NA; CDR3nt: TGTGCCAGTAGTATAGATTTGAGGGTCAATGAGCAGTTCTTC; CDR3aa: CASSIDLRVNEQFF
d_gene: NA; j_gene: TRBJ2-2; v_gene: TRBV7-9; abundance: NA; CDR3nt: TGTGCCATCTCAGGGGTTTTCGGCGGGGAGCTGTTTTTT; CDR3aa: CAISGVFGGELFF
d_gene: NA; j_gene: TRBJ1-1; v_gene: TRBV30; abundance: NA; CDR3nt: TGTGCCTGGACAGGGATCGGTTCTGAAGCTTTCTTT; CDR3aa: CAWTGIGSEAFF
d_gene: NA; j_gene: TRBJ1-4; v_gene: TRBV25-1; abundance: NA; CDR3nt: TGTGCCAGCAGCGACCCAGGGTGGCGCGAAAAACTGTTTTTT; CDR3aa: CASSDPGWREKLFF
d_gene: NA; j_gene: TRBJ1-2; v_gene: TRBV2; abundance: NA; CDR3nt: TGTGCCAGCAGCCCCAGACAGGCTAATGGCTACACCTTC; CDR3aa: CASSPRQANGYTF
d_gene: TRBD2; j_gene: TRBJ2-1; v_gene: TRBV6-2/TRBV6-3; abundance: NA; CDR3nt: TGTGCCAGCAACCCTGGAGGTAGCGGGGTGAATGAGCAGTTCTTC; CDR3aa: CASNPGGSGVNEQFF
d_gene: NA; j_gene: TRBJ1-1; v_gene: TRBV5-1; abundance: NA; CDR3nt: TGCGCCAGCAGCTTCCAGGGGCCCACTGAAGCTTTCTTT; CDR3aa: CASSFQGPTEAFF
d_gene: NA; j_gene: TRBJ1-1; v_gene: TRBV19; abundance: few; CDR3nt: TGTGCCAGTAGTATCCAACAGGGAAATGAAGCTTTCTTT; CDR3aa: CASSIQQGNEAFF
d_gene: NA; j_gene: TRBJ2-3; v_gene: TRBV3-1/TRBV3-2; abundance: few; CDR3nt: TGTGCCAGCAGCCAAGATAACTACGGGTATACGCAGTATTTT; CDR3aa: CASSQDNYGYTQYF
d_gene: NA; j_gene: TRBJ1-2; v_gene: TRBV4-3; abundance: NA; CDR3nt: TGCGCCAGCAGCCAAGATCCCAGGGGTGACTATGGCTACACCTTC; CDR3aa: CASSQDPRGDYGYTF
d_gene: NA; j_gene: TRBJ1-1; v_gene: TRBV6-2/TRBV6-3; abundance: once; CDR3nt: TGTGCCAGCAGTTACTCAAAAGGGGTGATTGAAGCTTTCTTT; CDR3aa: CASSYSKGVIEAFF
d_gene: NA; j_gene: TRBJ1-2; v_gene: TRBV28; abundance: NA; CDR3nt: TGTGCCATCAGACAGGACTATGGCTACACCTTC; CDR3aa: CAIRQDYGYTF
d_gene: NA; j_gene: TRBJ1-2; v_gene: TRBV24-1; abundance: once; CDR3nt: TGTGCCACCAGTTCCCCCGGGCAGGGTGGCTACACCTTC; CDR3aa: CATSSPGQGGYTF
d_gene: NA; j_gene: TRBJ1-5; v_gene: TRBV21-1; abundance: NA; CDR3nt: TGTGCCAGCAGGGCGGACAGGGGGCTTAGTCAGCCCCAGCATTTT; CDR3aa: CASRADRGLSQPQHF
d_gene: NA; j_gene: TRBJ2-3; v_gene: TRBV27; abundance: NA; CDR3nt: TGTGCCAGCAGTTTAACGAGTCGAGAGGCGCAGTATTTT; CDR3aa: CASSLTSREAQYF
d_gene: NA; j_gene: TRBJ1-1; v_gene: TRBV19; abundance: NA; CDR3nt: TGTGCCACTTACCCGGGTGGGGCCTCGGGAGCTTTCTTT; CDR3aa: CATYPGGASGAFF
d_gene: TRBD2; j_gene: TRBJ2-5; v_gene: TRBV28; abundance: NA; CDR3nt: TGTGCCAGCCCCGCGCCCCTGGGGACTAGCGGGCAAGAGACCCAGTACTTC; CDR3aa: CASPAPLGTSGQETQYF
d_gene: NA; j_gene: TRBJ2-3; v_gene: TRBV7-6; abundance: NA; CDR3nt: TGTGCCAGCAGCTTAGCGGGGGGGCTGGCAGATACGCAGTATTTT; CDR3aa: CASSLAGGLADTQYF
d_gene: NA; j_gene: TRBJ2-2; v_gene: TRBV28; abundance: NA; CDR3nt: TGTGCCAGCAGCCCGACGGGTCTTTATACCGGGGAGCTGTTTTTT; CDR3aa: CASSPTGLYTGELFF
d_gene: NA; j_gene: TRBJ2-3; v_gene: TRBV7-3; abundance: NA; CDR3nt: TGTGCCAGCAGCGATGAGCCTGGAGATACGCAGTATTTT; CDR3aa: CASSDEPGDTQYF
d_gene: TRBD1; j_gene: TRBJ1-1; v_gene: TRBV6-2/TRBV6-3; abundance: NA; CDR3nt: TGTGCCAGCAGTCTATTATACCACCGGACAGGGAACACTGAAGCTTTCTTT; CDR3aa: CASSLLYHRTGNTEAFF
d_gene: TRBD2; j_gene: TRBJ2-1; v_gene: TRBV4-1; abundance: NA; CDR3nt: TGCGCCAGCAGCCAAGATGGGCGAGCGGGGGGGCTTTTTGAGCAGTTCTTC; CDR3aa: CASSQDGRAGGLFEQFF
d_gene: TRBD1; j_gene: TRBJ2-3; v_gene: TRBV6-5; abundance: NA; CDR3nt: TGTGCCAGCCGTAGACAGGGGTGGGCAGATACGCAGTATTTT; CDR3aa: CASRRQGWADTQYF